This is a list of T cell receptor beta chains from one sample in a study of shared clonotypes between healthy human individuals. Method: immunoSEQ multiplex PCR; TCRdb's copy keeps in-frame clones and lacks some. Of 2 million to 2.5 million clones in the sample, roughly 95% are singletons; the top ten hold roughly 0.13%. The source material was naive CD4+ T cells sorted from blood. These receptors came from a man younger than 30 in good health. CDR3s include the opening cysteine and the closing phenylalanine or tryptophan. The order of the fields is D gene, J gene, clone size, V gene, CDR3 DNA, CDR3 protein. A D gene is named only where the DNA matches it firmly. The listing skips clone size in some rows; elsewhere it reads once, few, many or a size class.

D: NA
J: TRBJ1-5
size: NA
V: TRBV6-5
DNA: TGTGCCAGGAAATTTGGGGGGACTCAGCCCCAGCATTTT
CDR3: CARKFGGTQPQHF

D: NA
J: TRBJ1-5
size: few
V: TRBV19
DNA: TGTGCCAGTAGTATAGGATCAGGGCGGTATAGCAATCAGCCCCAGCATTTT
CDR3: CASSIGSGRYSNQPQHF

D: TRBD1
J: TRBJ1-6
size: NA
V: TRBV6-1
DNA: TGTGCCAGCAGTGAAGAGGGGGCGTTGACACCCCTCCACTTT
CDR3: CASSEEGALTPLHF

D: NA
J: TRBJ2-5
size: NA
V: TRBV30
DNA: TGTGCCTGGAACCTACAAGATTTTGGGACCCAGTACTTC
CDR3: CAWNLQDFGTQYF

D: TRBD1
J: TRBJ1-5
size: NA
V: TRBV15
DNA: TGTGCCACCAGCCGGGACAGGCATCAGCCCCAGCATTTT
CDR3: CATSRDRHQPQHF

D: NA
J: TRBJ1-5
size: NA
V: TRBV27
DNA: TGTGCCAGCAGTCCGCTGGGCTTCGAGGAGGGTCAGCCCCAGCATTTT
CDR3: CASSPLGFEEGQPQHF

D: TRBD2
J: TRBJ2-1
size: once
V: TRBV28
DNA: TGTGCCAGCAGAAAGGAGCTAGCGGGAGTAAAAAATGAGCAGTTCTTC
CDR3: CASRKELAGVKNEQFF

D: NA
J: TRBJ1-1
size: NA
V: TRBV28
DNA: TGTGCCAGCAGTTCTGGGGCCCTGGGGACTGAAGCTTTCTTT
CDR3: CASSSGALGTEAFF

D: NA
J: TRBJ1-5
size: NA
V: TRBV18
DNA: TGTGCCAGCTCGGCAGGGGATGGCAATCAGCCCCAGCATTTT
CDR3: CASSAGDGNQPQHF

D: NA
J: TRBJ1-4
size: NA
V: TRBV4-1
DNA: TGCGCCAGCAGCCAAGAACGGAATGAAAAACTGTTTTTT
CDR3: CASSQERNEKLFF

D: NA
J: TRBJ2-5
size: NA
V: TRBV18
DNA: TGTGCCAGCTCACTCGCGACCACTCAAGAGACCCAGTACTTC
CDR3: CASSLATTQETQYF

D: NA
J: TRBJ2-7
size: NA
V: TRBV4-3
DNA: TGCGCCAGCAGCCTCGAGGCTAGCCTGGAGCAGTACTTC
CDR3: CASSLEASLEQYF

D: TRBD1
J: TRBJ1-1
size: NA
V: TRBV7-3
DNA: TGTGCCAGCAGCACGACAGGGGTTGACACTGAAGCTTTCTTT
CDR3: CASSTTGVDTEAFF